Each of the 22 T cell receptor beta chains below was sequenced from the same sample in a study of CDR3 diversity in severe acne. A single record per CDR3 protein comes from TCRdb applying MiXCR to the PCR reads. The sample carries about 97,000 distinct CDR3 sequences, 51% recorded once. Sequencing used blood. The receptors derive from a male donor with acne.

This clonotype was picked up many times. The chain has TRBV19 and TRBJ2-7; no definite D call. The V gene's germline CDR1 is LNHDA and CDR2 SQIVND (reference sequence). This CDR3 comprises 13 residues. Trimming removed 5 bases from V and 7 bases from J, with 15 bases in between. CDR3 DNA sequence: TGTGCCAGTAGTGGTTCGCAAGGGCAGGAGCAGTACTTC. It is translated as CASSGSQGQEQYF.

J is TRBJ2-1 and V is TRBV3-1, with D possibly matching TRBD2 (6 bases). CDR1 and CDR2 (germline): LGHDT, YNNKEL (reference sequence). The CDR3 has 15 amino acids. The ends were cut back, 8 bases at V and 7 bases at J, with 21 bases in the middle. This chain's CDR3 is CASLQGNRAGNEQFF. The CDR3, as DNA: TGTGCCAGCCTTCAGGGCAATAGGGCGGGGAATGAGCAGTTCTTC.

This clonotype was seen a few times. This rearrangement joins TRBV29-1 to TRBJ1-2, with 7 bases identical to TRBD1. The germline V gene has CDR1 SQVTM and CDR2 ANQGSEA. With 4 bases clipped from V and 4 bases from J, the junction kept 3 bases outside the gene matches. The CDR3 totals 12 residues. The CDR3 loop is CSVAGQLYGYTF. For the CDR3, the DNA is TGCAGCGTTGCGGGACAGCTCTATGGCTACACCTTC.

This clonotype was observed a few times. Without the conserved terminal phenylalanine or tryptophan, this CDR3 likely stems from a read error. It is unclear where the CDR3 begins or ends on the DNA, so no DNA is shown, and the CDR3 is as TCRdb lists it. J is TRBJ2-7 and V is TRBV6-5; the D segment call TRBD1 is taken from the table without a DNA check. The CDR3 is 8 amino acids in total, end residues counted. Germline V CDR1 and CDR2: MNHEY, SVGAGI. The CDR3 protein is CASSLDTL.

A few counts support this clonotype. Being one base from a much bigger clone, this may be a read error. The rearrangement uses TRBV4-1 and TRBJ2-7, with D perhaps given as TRBD1 or TRBD2 (5 bases each). The V gene's germline CDR1 is MGHRA and CDR2 YSYEKL. CDR3 length equals 13 residues. Between the trimmed V and J ends, which lost 4 bases and 9 bases, there was a span of 16 bases. CDR3 sequence (DNA): TGCGCCAGCAGCCCCAGGGAGATGGACGTGCAGTACTTC. Amino acids: CASSPREMDVQYF.

Many counts were recorded for this clonotype. Sequence at one end of the junction differs from germline and may be a read error. The V gene is TRBV20-1, the J gene TRBJ2-5, with D perhaps TRBD1 or TRBD2 (5 bases each). From germline, CDR1 is DFQATT and CDR2 SNEGSKA (reference sequence). This CDR3 is built from 14 residues. The CDR3 sequence is CSARGASRSETQYF. DNA of the CDR3: TGCAGTGCGAGAGGGGCTAGCCGGTCGGAGACCCAGTACTTC.

This sequence joins TRBV7-2 and TRBJ2-2; D remains ambiguous. Germline values: CDR1 SGHTA, CDR2 FQGNSA. Trimming cost V 0 bases and J 5 bases, with 16 bases left between them. The CDR3 length is 17 residues. The CDR3 DNA is TGTGCCAGCAGCTTAGCCTTCAACCTCGACGATACCGGGGAGCTGTTTTTT. Protein sequence: CASSLAFNLDDTGELFF.

The sample holds many counts of this clonotype. The genes are TRBV12-3 or TRBV12-4 and TRBJ2-1, with 12 bases aligning to TRBD2. V dropped 4 bases and J dropped 6; count of bases not matched to a gene: 7. This CDR3 comprises 16 residues. This CDR3 is CASSSYGTSGSNEQFF. The CDR3 DNA reads TGTGCCAGCAGTTCTTACGGGACTAGCGGGTCCAATGAGCAGTTCTTC.

As regards this clonotype: This is likely a read error, given that the CDR3 carries no conserved phenylalanine or tryptophan at its end. The chain recombines TRBV5-1 with TRBJ1-3; D not certain. Trimming cost V 2 bases and J 0 bases, with 6 bases left between them. Germline loops: CDR1 SGHRS, CDR2 YFSETQ. The CDR3 contains 14 residues. The CDR3 is CASSFTDSGNTIYS. The CDR3 bases are TGCGCCAGCAGCTTTACAGACTCTGGAAACACCATATATTCT.

The CDR3 DNA is TGTGCCAGCAGTTACGGGGGCAATCAGCCCCAGTACTTC. Translation: CASSYGGNQPQYF. The gene calls are TRBV12-3 or TRBV12-4 and TRBJ2-5; either TRBD1 or TRBD2 may supply D (6 bases each). The V end lost 4 bases, the J end lost 9 bases, and 15 bases lay between the germline ends. CDR3 length equals 13 residues.

Notes on this clonotype: With a much larger clone just one base away, this may be a read error. The V call is TRBV12-3 or TRBV12-4, the J call TRBJ2-1; 11 nucleotides line up with TRBD2. J lost 15 bases, V lost 4 bases, and 8 bases had no gene match. The CDR3 extends over 13 amino acids. The CDR3 region is CASSSSTSGDVFF. The CDR3 coding sequence is TGTGCCAGCAGTTCCTCGACTAGCGGGGATGTGTTCTTC.

V is TRBV24-1 and J is TRBJ2-5; tentative D call: TRBD1 (6 bases). The CDR3 totals 15 residues. CDR1 is KGHDR, CDR2 SFDVKD, per germline. Between the trimmed V and J ends, which lost 1 base and 1 base, there was a span of 9 bases. CDR3 nucleotides: TGTGCCACCAGTGATTTCCGGGACATCCAAGAGACCCAGTACTTC. This encodes CATSDFRDIQETQYF.

Only a few counts were recorded for this clonotype. The V call is TRBV7-9, the J call TRBJ2-7; 8 bases agree with TRBD1. Germline CDR1 and CDR2: SEHNR and FQNEAQ (reference sequence). The V gene end was trimmed by 5 bases and the J gene end by 3 bases; junction bases not matched to a gene: 6. This CDR3 comprises 14 residues. The CDR3 DNA follows: TGTGCCAGCAGCCGCCTCGGACAGGGCTACGAGCAGTACTTC. This translates into CASSRLGQGYEQYF.

This clonotype appeared many times. The chain joins TRBV24-1 to TRBJ1-3; D gene ambiguous. Germline V gene lookup returns CDR1 KGHDR and CDR2 SFDVKD. This CDR3 contains 15 residues. Trimming pared 2 bases from V and 5 bases from J, leaving 12 bases between. CDR3 coding DNA: TGTGCCACCAGTGATTCCCGGACGGCCAGAAACACCATATATTTT. As protein: CATSDSRTARNTIYF.

The chain has TRBV29-1 and TRBJ2-3; 14 bases match TRBD2. J was trimmed by 1 base and V by 6 bases; bases with no gene match: 6. CDR3 size: 16 residues. Germline CDR1 and CDR2: SQVTM and ANQGSEA. The DNA of the CDR3 is TGCAGCGTAGCCGGGACTAGCGGGAGATGCACAGATACGCAGTATTTT. Its translation: CSVAGTSGRCTDTQYF.

This clonotype has more than one count but fewer than ten. The chain combines TRBV24-1 with TRBJ2-5; D not resolved. The CDR3 totals 15 residues. Trimming cost V 1 base and J 3 bases, with 11 bases left between them. The germline gives CDR1 KGHDR, CDR2 SFDVKD. The CDR3 region has the DNA TGTGCCACCAGTGATTTCAAGGCAGAAAAAGAGACCCAGTACTTC. Translating it yields CATSDFKAEKETQYF.

This sequence joins TRBV15 and TRBJ2-7; 13 bases are a match to TRBD2. V shed 0 bases and J 5 bases; nucleotides not matched to a gene: 4. CDR1 and CDR2 from the germline V gene are LNHNV and YYDKDF (reference sequence). The CDR3 spans 16 residues. Here the CDR3 DNA reads TGTGCCACCAGCAGAGATGGACTAGCGGGAGTAGACGAGCAGTACTTC. Residues: CATSRDGLAGVDEQYF.

The CDR3 reads CASTQDGVVYEQFF. The CDR3 coding sequence is TGTGCCAGCACCCAAGACGGCGTTGTCTATGAGCAGTTCTTC. The J gene is TRBJ2-5, the V gene TRBV7-9; D uncertain. The end of the DNA fits TRBJ2-1 better, so the J call may be wrong. This CDR3 is built from 14 residues. Germline CDR1 reads SEHNR; CDR2 reads FQNEAQ (reference sequence).

The chain joins TRBV7-3 to TRBJ2-7; a weak D match, TRBD2 (5 bases). V gave up 3 bases and J gave up 0 bases, with 9 bases separating them. Germline V gene sequence: CDR1 SGHTA, CDR2 FQGTGA. The length of the CDR3 is 14 residues. CDR3 loop: CASSLNGNSYEQYF. CDR3 sequence (DNA): TGTGCCAGCAGCTTGAACGGGAACTCCTACGAGCAGTACTTC.

The genes are TRBV9 and TRBJ2-3; TRBD2 matches 7 bases. The V and J ends lost 0 bases and 6 bases, in that order; junction bases with no gene match: 13. Germline lookup yields CDR1 SGDLS and CDR2 YYNGEE. This CDR3 has 17 residues. The CDR3 loop is CASSVGLGAGVEDTQYF. CDR3 coding DNA: TGTGCCAGCAGCGTAGGGCTTGGGGCGGGAGTTGAGGATACGCAGTATTTT.

The CDR3 here is CASSSTQGAGYGYTF. DNA of the CDR3: TGTGCCAGCAGCTCAACCCAGGGGGCAGGCTATGGCTACACCTTC. V and J are TRBV11-2 and TRBJ1-2; 8 nucleotides agree with TRBD1. Germline V lookup: CDR1 SGHAT, CDR2 FQNNGV. The CDR3 is 15 residues long. Trimming removed 4 bases from V and 4 bases from J; junction bases left unmatched: 8. The variable domain in full, with the rest retrieved from reference TRBV11-2 and TRBJ1-2, is EAGVAQSPRYKIIEKRQSVAFWCNPISGHATLYWYQQILGQGPKLLIQFQNNGVVDDSQLPKDRFSAERLKGVDSTLKIQPAKLEDSAVYLCASSSTQGAGYGYTFGSGTRLTVV.

This chain uses TRBV6-5 with TRBJ2-7; 9 bases are shared with TRBD1. The length of the CDR3 is 17 residues. With V trimmed by 5 bases and J by 3 bases, 14 bases remained unmatched. Looked up from germline, CDR1 is MNHEY and CDR2 is SVGAGI. DNA for the CDR3: TGTGCCAGCAGTGCCCGACGGGGGGACAGGGAAAGCTACGAGCAGTACTTC. Residues: CASSARRGDRESYEQYF.